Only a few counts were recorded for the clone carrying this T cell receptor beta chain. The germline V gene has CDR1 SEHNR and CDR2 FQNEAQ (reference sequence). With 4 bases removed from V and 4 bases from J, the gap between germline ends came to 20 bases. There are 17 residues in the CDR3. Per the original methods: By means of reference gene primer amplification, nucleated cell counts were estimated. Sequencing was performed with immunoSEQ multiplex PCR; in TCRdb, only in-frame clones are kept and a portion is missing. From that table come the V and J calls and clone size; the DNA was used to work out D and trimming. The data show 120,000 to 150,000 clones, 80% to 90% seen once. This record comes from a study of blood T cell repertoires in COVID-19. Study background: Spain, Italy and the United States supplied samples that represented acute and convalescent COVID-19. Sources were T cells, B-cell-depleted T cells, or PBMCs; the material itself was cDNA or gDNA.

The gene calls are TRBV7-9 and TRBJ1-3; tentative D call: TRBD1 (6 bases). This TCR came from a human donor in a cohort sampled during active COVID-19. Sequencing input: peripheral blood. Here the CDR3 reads CASSSPTGKSRGNTIYF. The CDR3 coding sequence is TGTGCCAGCAGCTCCCCTACAGGGAAAAGTCGGGGAAACACCATATATTTT.